The text below deals with one TCR beta chain. The data were obtained in a study of blood T cell repertoires in COVID-19. The overall study: Specimens from acute and convalescent COVID-19 originated in the United States, Italy and Spain.

Profiling relied on immunoSEQ multiplex PCR, and the TCRdb table lists in-frame clones only, not all of them. The repertoire holds approximately 320,000 clones, 87% seen once, with about 8.9% in the top ten. The CDR3 consists of 14 residues. Per the germline V gene, CDR1 is KGHSH and CDR2 is LQKENI. The V end lost 5 bases, the J end lost 5 bases, and 13 bases lay between the germline ends. Material: PBMCs or T cells enriched from blood (not recorded which). The rearrangement uses TRBV18 and TRBJ2-1; D perhaps matches TRBD2 (6 bases). This TCR came from a young woman who had recovered from COVID-19. The CDR3 DNA sequence: TGTGCCAGCTCAGGCCGGGAGCCCAACAATGAGCAGTTCTTC. Translating gives CASSGREPNNEQFF.